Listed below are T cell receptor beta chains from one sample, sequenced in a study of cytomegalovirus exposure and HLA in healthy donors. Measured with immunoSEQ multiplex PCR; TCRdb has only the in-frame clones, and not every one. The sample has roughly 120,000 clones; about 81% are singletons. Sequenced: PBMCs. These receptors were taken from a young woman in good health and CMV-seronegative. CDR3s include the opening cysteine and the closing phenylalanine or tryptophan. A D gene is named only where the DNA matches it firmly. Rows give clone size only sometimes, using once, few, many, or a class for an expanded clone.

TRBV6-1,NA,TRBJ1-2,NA,TGTGCCAGCAGTGTCCGGAGGACAGACTTAAGGCGAGGCTATGGCTACACCTTC,CASSVRRTDLRRGYGYTF
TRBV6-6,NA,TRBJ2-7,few,TGTGCCAGCAGTTACCCCGATGGGGGCTTAGAGTACTTC,CASSYPDGGLEYF
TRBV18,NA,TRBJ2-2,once,TGTGCCAGCTCACCCGACATCCCCACCGGGGAGCTGTTTTTT,CASSPDIPTGELFF
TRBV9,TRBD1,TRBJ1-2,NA,TGTGCCAGCAGCGTAGGGGACAGGGCCTCTAACTATGGCTACACCTTC,CASSVGDRASNYGYTF
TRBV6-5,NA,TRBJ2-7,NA,TGTGCCAGCAGCGACCGGGATCCCTACGAGCAGTACTTC,CASSDRDPYEQYF
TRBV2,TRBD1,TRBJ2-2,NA,TGTGCCAGCAGTGCCGGGACAGGGGGCTTAATTGGGACCGGGGAGCTGTTTTTT,CASSAGTGGLIGTGELFF
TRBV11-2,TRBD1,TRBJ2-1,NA,TGTGCCAGCAGCCTCCACCAACAGGGGGGCCTACGAGAGCAGTTCTTC,CASSLHQQGGLREQFF
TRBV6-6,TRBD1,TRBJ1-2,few,TGTGCCAGCAGCCCTATGAACAGGGGTGGCTACACCTTC,CASSPMNRGGYTF
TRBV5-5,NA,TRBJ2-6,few,TGTGCCAGCAGCTTGGTCATCTCTGGGGCCAACGTCCTGACTTTC,CASSLVISGANVLTF
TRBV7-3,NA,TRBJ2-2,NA,TGTGCCAGCAGCTTTCGAAAGACCGGGGAGCTGTTTTTT,CASSFRKTGELFF
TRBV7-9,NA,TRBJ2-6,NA,TGTGCCAGTGACAGGTCTCTCTCTGGGGCCAACGTCCTGACTTTC,CASDRSLSGANVLTF
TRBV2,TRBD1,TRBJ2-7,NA,TGTGCCAGCAGGGAGACAGGGCCCTACGAGCAGTACTTC,CASRETGPYEQYF
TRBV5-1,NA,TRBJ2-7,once,TGCGCCAGCAGCTTTGATTCAGGCCGGGGGAACGAGCAGTACTTC,CASSFDSGRGNEQYF
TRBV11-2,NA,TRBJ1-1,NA,TGTGCCAGCAGCTTAGACCCAGTAATGAACACTGAAGCTTTCTTT,CASSLDPVMNTEAFF
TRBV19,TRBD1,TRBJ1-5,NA,TGTGCCAGTACCCCAACAGGGGGCGGGGGTCAGCCCCAGCATTTT,CASTPTGGGGQPQHF
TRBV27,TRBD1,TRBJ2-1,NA,TGTGCCAGCAGTCGACAGGGGGCAAGGGGGAATGAGCAGTTCTTC,CASSRQGARGNEQFF
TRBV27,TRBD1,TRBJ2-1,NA,TGTGCCAGCAGTTTTTCAGGGGGAAATGAGCAGTTCTTC,CASSFSGGNEQFF
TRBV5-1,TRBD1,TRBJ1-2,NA,TGCGCCAGCAGTCCCGGGACAGGGTATGGCTACACCTTC,CASSPGTGYGYTF
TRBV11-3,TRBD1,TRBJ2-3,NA,TGTGCCAGCAGCTCAGGACAGGGGGCAGATACGCAGTATTTT,CASSSGQGADTQYF